The rows below give T cell receptor beta chains drawn from one sample of a study of beta chain features in type 1 diabetes. TCRdb's table, derived via immunoSEQ multiplex PCR, lists solely in-frame clones and lacks some. The repertoire holds 300,000 to 350,000 clones, with 13% as singletons. The specimen sequenced was naive CD4+ T cells from blood. These TCRs come from a woman younger than 35 with type 1 diabetes. CDR3s include the opening cysteine and the closing phenylalanine or tryptophan. Fields, in order: V gene, D gene, clone size, J gene, CDR3 DNA, CDR3 protein. A D gene is named only where the DNA matches it firmly. Only some rows state a clone size, as once, few, many or a class for expanded clones.

v_call: TRBV19; d_call: .; clone_size: few; j_call: TRBJ1-2; cdr3_nt: TGTGCCAGTAGTAAGACAGATAACTATGGCTACACCTTC; cdr3_aa: CASSKTDNYGYTF
v_call: TRBV7-7; d_call: TRBD2; clone_size: .; j_call: TRBJ2-5; cdr3_nt: TGTGCCAGCAGCTTAGGACTAGCGGGAGTTGAAGAGACCCAGTACTTC; cdr3_aa: CASSLGLAGVEETQYF
v_call: TRBV5-1; d_call: .; clone_size: .; j_call: TRBJ2-1; cdr3_nt: TGCGCCAGCAGCTTGGTTGGTAGCGGCCATGAGCAGTTCTTC; cdr3_aa: CASSLVGSGHEQFF
v_call: TRBV11-2; d_call: .; clone_size: few; j_call: TRBJ2-7; cdr3_nt: TGTGCCAGCAGCTCCCTTAGACAGGTTTGGTACGAGCAGTACTTC; cdr3_aa: CASSSLRQVWYEQYF
v_call: TRBV5-4; d_call: .; clone_size: .; j_call: TRBJ1-2; cdr3_nt: TGTGCCAGCACCTCTGTCCTTTCCTATGGCTACACCTTC; cdr3_aa: CASTSVLSYGYTF
v_call: TRBV7-3; d_call: TRBD2; clone_size: .; j_call: TRBJ2-1; cdr3_nt: TGTGCCAGCAGCCTAGGACTAGCGGGAGTATACGAGCAGTTCTTC; cdr3_aa: CASSLGLAGVYEQFF
v_call: TRBV5-1; d_call: TRBD2; clone_size: .; j_call: TRBJ2-5; cdr3_nt: TGCGCCAGCAGCTCCCGGACTAGCCAAGAGACCCAGTACTTC; cdr3_aa: CASSSRTSQETQYF
v_call: TRBV7-9; d_call: TRBD1; clone_size: few; j_call: TRBJ1-1; cdr3_nt: TGTGCCAGCAGTTCACAGGGGGTAGGAACTGAAGCTTTCTTT; cdr3_aa: CASSSQGVGTEAFF
v_call: TRBV15; d_call: TRBD2; clone_size: few; j_call: TRBJ2-1; cdr3_nt: TGTGCCACCAGCAGAGAGGTAGCGGGACTAGTTCTCGGGACAAACAATGAGCAGTTCTTC; cdr3_aa: CATSREVAGLVLGTNNEQFF
v_call: TRBV6-5; d_call: TRBD2; clone_size: .; j_call: TRBJ2-1; cdr3_nt: TGTGCCAGCAGATTCGGGGGGTCTAGCTACAATGAGCAGTTCTTC; cdr3_aa: CASRFGGSSYNEQFF
v_call: TRBV5-1; d_call: .; clone_size: few; j_call: TRBJ2-7; cdr3_nt: TGCGCCAGCAGCCCAGGGGCGAGTTCCTACGAGCAGTACTTC; cdr3_aa: CASSPGASSYEQYF
v_call: TRBV9; d_call: TRBD2; clone_size: few; j_call: TRBJ2-5; cdr3_nt: TGTGCCAGCAGCGTAGGCGGACTAGCGGGAGTAGGTGAGACCCAGTACTTC; cdr3_aa: CASSVGGLAGVGETQYF
v_call: TRBV19; d_call: TRBD1; clone_size: .; j_call: TRBJ1-1; cdr3_nt: TGTGCCAGTACCTCAACAGGGGGCACTGAAGCTTTCTTT; cdr3_aa: CASTSTGGTEAFF
v_call: TRBV6-5; d_call: TRBD1; clone_size: .; j_call: TRBJ2-3; cdr3_nt: TGTGCCAGCACCCGACAGGGGTACGGCACAGATACGCAGTATTTT; cdr3_aa: CASTRQGYGTDTQYF
v_call: TRBV7-9; d_call: .; clone_size: few; j_call: TRBJ1-1; cdr3_nt: TGTGCCAGCAGCTTACTAGGGGCTGGGGCTGAAGCTTTCTTT; cdr3_aa: CASSLLGAGAEAFF
v_call: TRBV28; d_call: TRBD1; clone_size: .; j_call: TRBJ2-2; cdr3_nt: TGTGCCAGCCGCACAGGGGGCGCGAGCACCGGGGAGCTGTTTTTT; cdr3_aa: CASRTGGASTGELFF
v_call: TRBV7-9; d_call: TRBD2; clone_size: .; j_call: TRBJ2-7; cdr3_nt: TGTGCCAGCAGCTTAGCAGGGAGGGACTCCTTAGAGTTCTACGAGCAGTACTTC; cdr3_aa: CASSLAGRDSLEFYEQYF
v_call: TRBV2; d_call: .; clone_size: .; j_call: TRBJ2-1; cdr3_nt: TGTGCCAGCAGACCCGAGATTGAGCAGTTCTTC; cdr3_aa: CASRPEIEQFF
v_call: TRBV28; d_call: .; clone_size: .; j_call: TRBJ2-7; cdr3_nt: TGTGCCAGCAGTTTTTACAGTGCGAGCTCCTACGAGCAGTACTTC; cdr3_aa: CASSFYSASSYEQYF
v_call: TRBV19; d_call: TRBD1; clone_size: .; j_call: TRBJ2-1; cdr3_nt: TGTGCCAGTAGTATTCGCGTTGGGGACAGGGGCGTCTTC; cdr3_aa: CASSIRVGDRGVF
v_call: TRBV7-8; d_call: TRBD1; clone_size: few; j_call: TRBJ2-5; cdr3_nt: TGTGCCAGCAGCTCACGACAGGGGGCTCAAGAGACCCAGTACTTC; cdr3_aa: CASSSRQGAQETQYF
v_call: TRBV27; d_call: TRBD1; clone_size: .; j_call: TRBJ2-7; cdr3_nt: TGTGCCAGCAGGCCGGGACAGGGTGAATACGAGCAGTACTTC; cdr3_aa: CASRPGQGEYEQYF